The 2 T cell receptor beta chains given below trace back to one sample, sequenced in a study of blood T cell repertoires in COVID-19. Only in-frame clones appear in the TCRdb table, and some are missing; sequencing was by immunoSEQ multiplex PCR. The table has around 270,000 clones, less than 90% seen once; the top ten hold over 1.5%. The specimen was peripheral blood. The source is a woman aged 40 to 50 who had recovered from COVID-19.

The chain uses TRBV2 and TRBJ1-5; TRBD1 might be the D (5 bases). Looked up from germline, CDR1 is SNHLY and CDR2 is FYNNEI. V was clipped by 8 bases and J by 7 bases, with 15 bases between them. This CDR3 is built from 13 residues. DNA for the CDR3: TGTGCCAGCGGACCGGGACTCAGGCAGCCCCAGCATTTT. It is translated as CASGPGLRQPQHF.

J is TRBJ1-2 and V is TRBV3-1 (or the pseudogene TRBV3-2); D is undetermined. V gave up 5 bases and J gave up 4 bases, with 11 bases separating them. The germline CDR1 and CDR2 sequences are LGHDT and YNNKEL (reference sequence). The CDR3 sequence is 13 residues long. CDR3 residues: CASSGARIYGYTF. The CDR3 coding sequence is TGTGCCAGCAGCGGAGCTAGGATCTATGGCTACACCTTC.